Listed below are T cell receptor beta chains from one sample, sequenced in a study of early T cells in non-severe SARS-CoV-2 infection. Each CDR3 protein gets one entry after TCRdb re-called the 5' RACE reads with MiXCR. Found here are some 40,000 distinct CDR3 sequences, 4.5% to 7% of them singletons; the top ten hold about 4.2%. The sequencing used whole blood, collected at baseline. These receptors all stem from an adult who was a healthcare worker with PCR-confirmed SARS-CoV-2 infection or an uninfected control (not recorded which). The CDR3 runs from the conserved cysteine through the conserved F or W. D genes are given only for firm matches. Where a row states a size, it is once, few, many or the class of an expanded clone; other rows omit it.

clone_size	v_call	d_call	j_call	cdr3_aa	cdr3_nt
few	TRBV6-2/TRBV6-3	.	TRBJ2-7	CASRSTDSYEQYF	TGTGCCAGCAGGTCGACAGACTCCTACGAGCAGTACTTC
many	TRBV19	TRBD2	TRBJ2-1	CASSPGLATNEQFF	TGTGCCAGTAGCCCGGGACTAGCGACGAATGAGCAGTTCTTC
many	TRBV2	TRBD1	TRBJ2-7	CASSGHRGPYEQYF	TGTGCCAGCAGTGGACACAGGGGTCCCTACGAGCAGTACTTC
many	TRBV20-1	TRBD2	TRBJ2-5	CSARVTAGVETQYF	TGCAGTGCTAGAGTAACAGCGGGAGTTGAGACCCAGTACTTC
many	TRBV9	TRBD2	TRBJ2-1	CASSVTSGGANEQFF	TGTGCCAGCAGCGTAACTAGCGGGGGGGCTAATGAGCAGTTCTTC
many	TRBV4-3	TRBD2	TRBJ2-1	CASSQDMSGGYNEQFF	TGCGCCAGCAGCCAAGATATGAGCGGGGGTTACAATGAGCAGTTCTTC
many	TRBV5-4	.	TRBJ2-7	CASSQDDTDEPYEQYF	TGTGCCAGCAGCCAAGACGATACCGACGAGCCCTACGAGCAGTACTTC
many	TRBV19	.	TRBJ1-2	CASSKQGYYGYTF	TGTGCCAGTAGTAAGCAGGGGTACTATGGCTACACCTTC
.	TRBV5-4	TRBD1	TRBJ2-7	CASSLGTGSSYEQYF	TGTGCCAGCAGCTTGGGGACAGGGAGCTCCTACGAGCAGTACTTC
many	TRBV7-8	TRBD1	TRBJ2-7	CASSLGQGLDQYF	TGTGCCAGCAGCTTGGGACAGGGATTGGACCAGTACTTC
many	TRBV7-6	.	TRBJ2-7	CASSLAPAYEQYF	TGTGCCAGCAGCTTAGCCCCAGCCTACGAGCAGTACTTC
many	TRBV6-5	.	TRBJ2-5	CASSNLDATETQYF	TGTGCCAGCAGCAACCTGGACGCGACAGAGACCCAGTACTTC
many	TRBV10-3	.	TRBJ1-2	CAISNRGRLYGYTF	TGTGCCATCAGTAACCGGGGGAGGCTCTATGGCTACACCTTC
many	TRBV19	TRBD1	TRBJ1-4	CASATGGKEEKLFF	TGTGCCAGCGCGACAGGGGGCAAGGAAGAAAAACTGTTTTTT
many	TRBV5-1	.	TRBJ1-6	CASSNSAFDSPLHF	TGCGCCAGCAGCAATTCAGCGTTTGATTCACCCCTCCACTTT
few	TRBV29-1	TRBD1	TRBJ1-2	CSVPTAEGASGYTF	TGCAGCGTCCCCACCGCGGAGGGGGCTTCTGGCTACACCTTC
.	TRBV7-2	.	TRBJ2-5	CASSTRTGTGQGTQYF	TGTGCCAGCAGCACACGAACCGGGACCGGCCAGGGGACCCAGTACTTC
many	TRBV20-1	TRBD2	TRBJ2-7	CSVRTSGYEQYF	TGCAGTGTCCGGACTAGCGGGTACGAGCAGTACTTC
many	TRBV11-2	TRBD1	TRBJ2-5	CASSRGQGRETQYF	TGTGCCAGCAGTCGGGGACAGGGGAGAGAGACCCAGTACTTC
many	TRBV7-6	.	TRBJ2-3	CASSVLGPDTQYF	TGTGCCAGCAGCGTCCTAGGGCCAGATACGCAGTATTTT
few	TRBV4-1	.	TRBJ2-1	CASSQDPSSEQFF	TGCGCCAGCAGCCAAGATCCCTCAAGCGAGCAGTTCTTC
many	TRBV5-1	.	TRBJ2-3	CASSLVGGDTQYF	TGCGCCAGCAGCTTAGTCGGGGGAGATACGCAGTATTTT
few	TRBV6-2/TRBV6-3	.	TRBJ1-1	CASSYARLLGAFF	TGTGCCAGCAGTTACGCCCGTCTCCTGGGAGCTTTCTTT
medium-sized	TRBV4-1	.	TRBJ2-7	CASSQGQGGTYEQYF	TGCGCCAGCAGCCAGGGGCAGGGGGGGACCTACGAGCAGTACTTC
.	TRBV2	.	TRBJ1-2	CASSVIQGYGYTF	TGTGCCAGCAGTGTGATACAGGGCTATGGCTACACCTTC
.	TRBV6-6	TRBD1	TRBJ2-5	CASRLPVTGREETQYF	TGTGCCAGCAGGCTCCCTGTGACAGGGCGGGAAGAGACCCAGTACTTC
.	TRBV29-1	.	TRBJ2-5	CSVVPGETQYF	TGCAGCGTTGTTCCGGGAGAGACCCAGTACTTC
many	TRBV20-1	.	TRBJ2-1	CSARMAGGWSPPPEQFF	TGCAGTGCTAGGATGGCAGGGGGGTGGTCTCCCCCGCCGGAGCAGTTCTTC
many	TRBV12-3/TRBV12-4	.	TRBJ2-2	CASSQGTGELFF	TGTGCCAGCAGTCAGGGGACCGGGGAGCTGTTTTTT
many	TRBV20-1	.	TRBJ2-2	CSAPSHQNTGELFF	TGCAGTGCTCCCAGTCATCAGAACACCGGGGAGCTGTTTTTT
many	TRBV5-1	.	TRBJ2-2	CASGGVSDTGELFF	TGCGCCAGCGGGGGAGTATCGGACACCGGGGAGCTGTTTTTT
many	TRBV6-6	TRBD1	TRBJ1-1	CASSPEGQPIMNTEAFF	TGTGCCAGCAGCCCCGAGGGACAGCCGATCATGAACACTGAAGCTTTCTTT
many	TRBV12-5	.	TRBJ2-1	CASGLVSLSPSPYEQFF	TGTGCTAGTGGTTTGGTATCATTGTCTCCCTCCCCATATGAGCAGTTCTTC
many	TRBV5-1	TRBD1	TRBJ1-1	CASRTGTGGWNTEAFF	TGCGCCAGCAGAACAGGGACAGGGGGCTGGAACACTGAAGCTTTCTTT
.	TRBV27	TRBD2	TRBJ2-7	CASSLAGGEQYF	TGTGCCAGCAGTTTAGCGGGGGGCGAGCAGTACTTC
many	TRBV12-3/TRBV12-4	TRBD2	TRBJ2-1	CASSLGGSAPNEQFF	TGTGCCAGCAGTTTAGGCGGGAGCGCCCCCAATGAGCAGTTCTTC
many	TRBV7-2	TRBD2	TRBJ2-1	CASRPEVAGSYNEQFF	TGTGCCAGCAGACCGGAGGTAGCGGGTTCGTACAATGAGCAGTTCTTC
many	TRBV6-2/TRBV6-3	TRBD2	TRBJ2-7	CASTRTSGGVKVGEQYF	TGTGCCAGTACCCGGACTAGCGGGGGGGTAAAGGTCGGCGAGCAGTACTTC
many	TRBV19	.	TRBJ2-1	CASSIDLLARNEQFF	TGTGCCAGTAGTATAGATCTTTTAGCCCGCAATGAGCAGTTCTTC
few	TRBV6-1	.	TRBJ1-3	CASMASFSGNTIYF	TGTGCCAGCATGGCCAGCTTCTCTGGAAACACCATATATTTT
medium-sized	TRBV20-1	TRBD1	TRBJ2-1	CSADGTDTSYNEQFF	TGCAGTGCTGACGGGACAGACACCTCCTACAATGAGCAGTTCTTC
many	TRBV2	.	TRBJ1-6	CASSDLPWGSYNSPLHF	TGTGCCAGCAGTGATCTTCCGTGGGGCTCCTATAATTCACCCCTCCACTTT
few	TRBV14	.	TRBJ2-2	CASSQDVTPINTGELFF	TGTGCCAGCAGCCAAGACGTCACCCCTATAAACACCGGGGAGCTGTTTTTT
many	TRBV5-1	TRBD1	TRBJ2-1	CASNAWDRQFF	TGCGCCAGCAACGCCTGGGACAGACAGTTCTTC
many	TRBV20-1	.	TRBJ1-4	CSARDQRGEKLFF	TGCAGTGCTAGAGATCAGCGCGGGGAAAAACTGTTTTTT
many	TRBV7-2	.	TRBJ1-2	CASSFPFSSYGYTF	TGTGCCAGCAGCTTCCCTTTTAGCTCCTATGGCTACACCTTC
many	TRBV18	.	TRBJ1-1	CASSRATGNTEAFF	TGTGCCAGCTCACGGGCAACAGGTAACACTGAAGCTTTCTTT
few	TRBV9	TRBD1	TRBJ1-4	CASSAQGARGEKLFF	TGTGCCAGCAGCGCACAGGGGGCTCGGGGTGAAAAACTGTTTTTT
many	TRBV20-1	.	TRBJ2-4	CSAATGFQYF	TGCAGTGCCGCGACGGGGTTTCAGTACTTC
many	TRBV29-1	TRBD1	TRBJ2-2	CSGKTGGSGELFF	TGCAGCGGAAAAACAGGGGGCTCCGGGGAGCTGTTTTTT
many	TRBV29-1	.	TRBJ2-1	CSVEVQSSYNEQFF	TGCAGCGTTGAAGTACAGAGCTCCTACAATGAGCAGTTCTTC
many	TRBV29-1	TRBD1	TRBJ1-1	CSGRQGRGTEAFF	TGCAGCGGTAGACAGGGCCGAGGGACTGAAGCTTTCTTT
many	TRBV29-1	.	TRBJ2-5	CSVTEGTQYF	TGCAGCGTTACAGAAGGGACCCAGTACTTC
many	TRBV7-6	TRBD1	TRBJ1-1	CASSLTGSNTEAFF	TGTGCCAGCAGCTTGACAGGGTCGAACACTGAAGCTTTCTTT
.	TRBV4-3	TRBD2	TRBJ2-7	CASSQDLPAGGPYEQYF	TGCGCCAGCAGCCAAGATCTCCCAGCGGGGGGACCGTACGAGCAGTACTTC